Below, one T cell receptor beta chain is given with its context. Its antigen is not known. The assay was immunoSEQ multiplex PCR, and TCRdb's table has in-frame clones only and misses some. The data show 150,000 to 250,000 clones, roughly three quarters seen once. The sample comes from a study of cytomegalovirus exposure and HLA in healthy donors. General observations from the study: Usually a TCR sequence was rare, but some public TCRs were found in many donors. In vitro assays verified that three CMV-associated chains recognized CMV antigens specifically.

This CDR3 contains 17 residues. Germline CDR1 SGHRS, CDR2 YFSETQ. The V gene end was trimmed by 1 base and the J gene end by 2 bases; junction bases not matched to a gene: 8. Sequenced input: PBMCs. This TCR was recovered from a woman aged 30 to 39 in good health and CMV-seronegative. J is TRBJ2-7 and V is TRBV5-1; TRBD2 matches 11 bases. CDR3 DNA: TGCGCCAGCAGCTTGAGAGTAGCGGGAGGGATAACCTACGAGCAGTACTTC. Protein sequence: CASSLRVAGGITYEQYF.